What follows are 27 T cell receptor beta chains derived from one specimen sequenced in a study of blood T cell repertoires in COVID-19. The protocol was immunoSEQ multiplex PCR, while the TCRdb copy is restricted to in-frame clones and leaves out a portion. The sample consists of some 70,000 clones, approximately 73% of them appearing once. The specimen sequenced was peripheral blood. These TCRs come from a man aged 55 to 70 with COVID-19, enrolled during active disease.

The rearrangement uses TRBV28 and TRBJ2-7, with 7 bases aligning to TRBD2. The CDR3 is 16 amino acids. From germline, CDR1 is MDHEN and CDR2 SYDVKM. The junction had 12 bases not matched to a gene; V was cut back by 5 bases and J by 2 bases. The DNA of the CDR3 is TGTGCCAGCAGTCCAATAGCGTGGGGGGGGGCCTACGAGCAGTACTTC. Translated: CASSPIAWGGAYEQYF. Looking up the rest from reference TRBV28 and TRBJ2-7 gives the full variable domain: DVKVTQSSRYLVKRTGEKVFLECVQDMDHENMFWYRQDPGLGLRLIYFSYDVKMKEKGDIPEGYSVSREKKERFSLILESASTNQTSMYLCASSPIAWGGAYEQYFGPGTRLTVT.

This clone showed up just once. V gene TRBV6-5 combines with J gene TRBJ2-2, with D possibly TRBD2 on 6 matching bases. V shed 2 bases and J shed 2 bases, with 12 bases lying between them. From germline, CDR1 is MNHEY and CDR2 SVGAGI. The CDR3 spans 16 residues. For the CDR3, the DNA is TGTGCCAGCAGTTACGACGTGCGGGGAAACACCGGGGAGCTGTTTTTT. The encoded protein is CASSYDVRGNTGELFF.

The chain recombines TRBV28 with TRBJ2-7, with 10 bases matching TRBD1. The CDR3 sequence is 18 residues long. V shed 5 bases and J 1 base; nucleotides not matched to a gene: 14. Germline lookup yields CDR1 MDHEN and CDR2 SYDVKM. The CDR3 protein is CASSPGGTGTGESYEQYF. CDR3 nucleotides: TGTGCCAGCAGTCCAGGGGGCACCGGGACAGGGGAATCCTACGAGCAGTACTTC.

The chain has TRBV3-1 (or the pseudogene TRBV3-2) and TRBJ1-5; no reliable D call. CDR1 and CDR2 (germline): LGHDT, YNNKEL (reference sequence). The length of the CDR3 is 15 residues. Trimming left V 0 bases short and J 4 bases short, with 10 bases between. This CDR3 is CASSQDLAENQPQHF. The DNA for the CDR3 is TGTGCCAGCAGCCAAGATTTGGCCGAAAATCAGCCCCAGCATTTT.

This chain links TRBV9 with TRBJ1-3; D is perhaps TRBD1 (5 bases). With 0 bases removed from V and 2 bases from J, the gap between germline ends came to 9 bases. This CDR3 is built from 15 residues. Germline V lookup: CDR1 SGDLS, CDR2 YYNGEE. CDR3 coding DNA: TGTGCCAGCAGCGTAGCTGCGGGGGCTGGAAACACCATATATTTT. Protein sequence: CASSVAAGAGNTIYF.

This clone was detected only once. This chain connects TRBV5-1 to TRBJ2-2, with 9 bases aligning to TRBD1. The CDR3 totals 16 residues. Germline lookup yields CDR1 SGHRS and CDR2 YFSETQ. V gave up 3 bases and J gave up 4 bases; unmatched junction bases: 7. The CDR3 protein is CASSSPGQGGTGELFF. The CDR3 coding sequence is TGCGCCAGCAGCTCGCCGGGACAGGGAGGCACCGGGGAGCTGTTTTTT.

The chain combines TRBV5-5 with TRBJ1-2, with 7 bases matching TRBD1. CDR3 length: 13 residues. Germline CDR1 is SGHKS and CDR2 is YYEKEE (reference sequence). The V and J ends lost 3 bases and 2 bases, in that order; junction bases with no gene match: 1. The chain's CDR3 is CASSSGGNYGYTF. Written as DNA, the CDR3 is TGTGCCAGCAGCTCAGGGGGGAACTATGGCTACACCTTC.

This clone was seen ten or more times. The chain carries TRBV9 and TRBJ2-3; 11 nucleotides match TRBD1. There are 16 residues in the CDR3. With 0 bases clipped from V and 4 bases from J, the junction kept 4 bases outside the gene matches. Looked up from germline, CDR1 is SGDLS and CDR2 is YYNGEE. CDR3 DNA sequence: TGTGCCAGCAGCGTAGCTTCGGGACAGGGGGCAGATACGCAGTATTTT. The encoded protein is CASSVASGQGADTQYF.

The table lists this clone with a few counts. V usage is TRBV27 and J usage is TRBJ1-5, with 9 bases fitting TRBD1. Trimming cost V 6 bases and J 5 bases; bases outside gene matches: 8. Germline loops: CDR1 MNHEY, CDR2 SMNVEV (reference sequence). This CDR3 comprises 15 residues. CDR3 sequence reads: CASRYTGTGYQPQHF. The CDR3 nucleotides read TGTGCCAGCAGATACACCGGGACAGGGTATCAGCCCCAGCATTTT.

CDR3 sequence reads: CASSLAGGGPDTQYF. In DNA form, the CDR3 reads TGTGCCAGCAGCTTAGCGGGAGGGGGCCCAGATACGCAGTATTTT. V usage is TRBV11-3 and J usage is TRBJ2-3; D is possibly TRBD2 (8 bases). Trimming removed 1 base from V and 4 bases from J, with 12 bases in between. The CDR3 contains 15 residues. The germline V gene has CDR1 SGHNT and CDR2 YENEEA. Variable domain in full (rest from reference TRBV11-3 and TRBJ2-3): EAGVVQSPRYKIIEKKQPVAFWCNPISGHNTLYWYLQNLGQGPELLIRYENEEAVDDSQLPKDRFSAERLKGVDSTLKIQPAELGDSAVYLCASSLAGGGPDTQYFGPGTRLTVL.

The V call is TRBV4-2, the J call TRBJ2-3; D call uncertain. V was pared by 0 bases and J by 1 base, with 8 bases between. The CDR3 contains 15 residues. Germline CDR1 and CDR2: LGHNA and YNFKEQ. CDR3 DNA sequence: TGTGCCAGCAGCCAAGACCCCCAGGGCACAGATACGCAGTATTTT. This codes for CASSQDPQGTDTQYF.

The chain recombines TRBV20-1 with TRBJ1-3; tentatively, D is TRBD1 (6 bases). V was shortened by 3 bases and J by 0 bases, with 12 bases between the two germline ends. CDR3 length: 15 amino acids. CDR1 and CDR2 from the germline V gene are DFQATT and SNEGSKA (reference sequence). In DNA, the CDR3 is TGCAGTGCTAGTGGGGGACACTACTCTGGAAACACCATATATTTT. Its protein is CSASGGHYSGNTIYF.

This clone was recorded once. The V call is TRBV11-3, the J call TRBJ2-5; a weak D match, TRBD1 (5 bases). The CDR3 is made up of 14 amino acids. Germline values: CDR1 SGHNT, CDR2 YENEEA. The V end lost 3 bases, the J end lost 6 bases, and 14 bases lay between the germline ends. The CDR3 nucleotides read TGTGCCAGCAGCTTGGGTAGGGGCTTCCAGACCCAGTACTTC. Translating gives CASSLGRGFQTQYF.

The V gene is TRBV4-1, the J gene TRBJ1-2; tentative D call: TRBD1 (5 bases). Trimming took off 0 bases at V and 8 bases at J, with 16 bases between the two ends. Germline V CDR1 and CDR2: MGHRA, YSYEKL. The CDR3 loop spans 15 amino acids. The CDR3 nucleotides read TGCGCCAGCAGCCAAGATCAGGGCCAGGGAAGAGGCTACACCTTC. This gives the protein CASSQDQGQGRGYTF.

The gene calls are TRBV27 and TRBJ2-5, with a tentative D call TRBD1 (5 bases). Per germline, CDR1 MNHEY and CDR2 SMNVEV (reference sequence). This CDR3 spans 15 amino acids. V was trimmed by 7 bases and J by 4 bases, leaving 19 bases between them. CDR3 protein: CASTTKGAGGETQYF. The CDR3 bases are TGTGCCAGCACCACTAAAGGGGCAGGCGGAGAGACCCAGTACTTC.

The chain links TRBV7-2 to TRBJ1-2, with D perhaps matching TRBD1 (6 bases). Trimming removed 3 bases at V and 7 bases at J, with 15 bases between. This CDR3 contains 14 residues. Germline loops: CDR1 SGHTA, CDR2 FQGNSA. The CDR3 reads CASSFGQFQGGYTF. In DNA form, the CDR3 reads TGTGCCAGCAGCTTTGGACAGTTTCAAGGTGGCTACACCTTC.

The chain joins TRBV5-5 to TRBJ1-5; 10 positions match TRBD1. Germline CDR1 reads SGHKS; CDR2 reads YYEKEE (reference sequence). The CDR3 covers 14 residues. The J segment lost 7 bases and the V segment lost 2 bases, leaving 3 bases of the junction unmatched. The CDR3 region is CASSFDRGRQPQHF. CDR3 DNA: TGTGCCAGCAGCTTTGACAGGGGGCGACAGCCCCAGCATTTT. Full variable domain (rest looked up from reference TRBV5-5 and TRBJ1-5): DAGVTQSPTHLIKTRGQQVTLRCSPISGHKSVSWYQQVLGQGPQFIFQYYEKEERGRGNFPDRFSARQFPNYSSELNVNALLLGDSALYLCASSFDRGRQPQHFGDGTRLSIL.

The chain recombines TRBV29-1 with TRBJ2-5, with 8 bases aligning to TRBD1. Germline trimming cut 6 bases from V and 4 bases from J; bases unmatched to any gene: 13. From germline, CDR1 is SQVTM and CDR2 ANQGSEA. The CDR3 consists of 15 residues. In DNA form, the CDR3 reads TGCAGCGTAACCTTAGGGACAGGCATCGGAGAGACCCAGTACTTC. As protein: CSVTLGTGIGETQYF.

This chain joins TRBV28 and TRBJ1-6; tentatively, D is TRBD1 (6 bases). Germline CDR1 reads MDHEN; CDR2 reads SYDVKM. There are 15 residues in the CDR3. Trimming took 6 bases from V and 14 from J, leaving 23 bases between them. The CDR3 protein is CASSPRTDYFVTLHF. The CDR3 bases are TGTGCCAGCAGCCCCCGGACAGACTATTTCGTCACCCTCCACTTT.

The chain carries TRBV2 and TRBJ1-1; TRBD1 aligns across 10 bases. V was clipped by 0 bases and J by 9 bases; unmatched bases: 1. Germline V gene sequence: CDR1 SNHLY, CDR2 FYNNEI. The CDR3 is made up of 13 amino acids. For the CDR3, the DNA is TGTGCCAGCAGTGAAGCGACAGGGGGCAAAGCTTTCTTT. Protein product: CASSEATGGKAFF.

This clone appeared once. This chain links TRBV7-9 with TRBJ2-4; D perhaps matches TRBD2 (5 bases). The CDR3 has 16 amino acids. V gave up 5 bases and J gave up 3 bases, with 17 bases separating them. Per germline, CDR1 SEHNR and CDR2 FQNEAQ (reference sequence). CDR3 loop: CASSTLREPHKNIQYF. In nucleotides, the CDR3 is TGTGCCAGCAGCACACTACGGGAACCACACAAAAACATTCAGTACTTC.

The CDR3 reads CAWSLGGDTQYF. CDR3 nucleotides: TGTGCCTGGAGTTTGGGGGGAGATACGCAGTATTTT. V gene TRBV30 combines with J gene TRBJ2-3; TRBD2 is a possible D gene (6 bases). V lost 2 bases and J lost 5, with 8 bases in between. Germline lookup yields CDR1 GTSNPN and CDR2 SVGIG (reference sequence). CDR3 length: 12 amino acids.

V is TRBV6-5 and J is TRBJ2-7; unclear D gene. The CDR3 has 13 residues. V lost 8 bases and J lost 3, with 14 bases in between. Germline loops: CDR1 MNHEY, CDR2 SVGAGI. CDR3 sequence: CASCLGGRYEQYF. The CDR3 DNA reads TGTGCCAGCTGTTTAGGCGGTCGCTACGAGCAGTACTTC.

The chain employs TRBV25-1 and TRBJ2-5; D perhaps matches TRBD2 (6 bases). CDR3 length: 13 residues. Trimming removed 6 bases from V and 4 bases from J, with 12 bases in between. The germline V gene encodes CDR1 MGHDK and CDR2 SYGVNS. The CDR3 spells CASRRPGGETQYF. CDR3 DNA sequence: TGTGCCAGCAGACGGCCCGGGGGAGAGACCCAGTACTTC.

The rearrangement uses TRBV2 and TRBJ2-5; 9 nucleotides agree with TRBD2. This CDR3 is built from 15 residues. The germline V gene encodes CDR1 SNHLY and CDR2 FYNNEI. Unmatched junction bases numbered 10, after V lost 6 bases and J lost 5 bases. The CDR3 coding sequence is TGTGCCAGCAGCGTAAGGACTAGCGTGGGTGAGACCCAGTACTTC. This sequence encodes CASSVRTSVGETQYF.

The chain is built from TRBV11-2 and TRBJ2-5, with a tentative D call TRBD2 (5 bases). V lost 1 base, J lost 5 bases, and 11 bases lay in between. The CDR3 runs 14 residues. Germline assignment: CDR1 SGHAT and CDR2 FQNNGV. The DNA of the CDR3 is TGTGCCAGCAGCTTAGTTTCTAGGGAGGAGACCCAGTACTTC. Protein: CASSLVSREETQYF.

The chain uses TRBV4-2 and TRBJ2-3, with unresolved D. V was shortened by 4 bases and J by 1 base, with 12 bases between the two germline ends. CDR3 length equals 15 residues. Per the germline V gene, CDR1 is LGHNA and CDR2 is YNFKEQ. The CDR3 loop is CASSPARSRTDTQYF. CDR3 nucleotides: TGTGCCAGCAGCCCGGCCAGGTCTCGCACAGATACGCAGTATTTT.